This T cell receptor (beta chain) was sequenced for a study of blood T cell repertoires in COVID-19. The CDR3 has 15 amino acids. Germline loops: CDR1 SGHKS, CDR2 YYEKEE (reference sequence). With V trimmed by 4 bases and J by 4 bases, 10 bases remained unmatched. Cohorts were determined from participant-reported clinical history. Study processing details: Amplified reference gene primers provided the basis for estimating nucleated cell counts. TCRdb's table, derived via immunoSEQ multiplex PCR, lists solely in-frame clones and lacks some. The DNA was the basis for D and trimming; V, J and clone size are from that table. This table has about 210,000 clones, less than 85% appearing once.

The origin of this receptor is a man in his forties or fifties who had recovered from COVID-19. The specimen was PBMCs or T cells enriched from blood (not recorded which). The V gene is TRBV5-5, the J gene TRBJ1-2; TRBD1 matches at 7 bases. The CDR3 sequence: CASSLTGTASYGYTF. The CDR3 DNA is TGTGCCAGCAGCCTGACAGGGACAGCAAGCTATGGCTACACCTTC.